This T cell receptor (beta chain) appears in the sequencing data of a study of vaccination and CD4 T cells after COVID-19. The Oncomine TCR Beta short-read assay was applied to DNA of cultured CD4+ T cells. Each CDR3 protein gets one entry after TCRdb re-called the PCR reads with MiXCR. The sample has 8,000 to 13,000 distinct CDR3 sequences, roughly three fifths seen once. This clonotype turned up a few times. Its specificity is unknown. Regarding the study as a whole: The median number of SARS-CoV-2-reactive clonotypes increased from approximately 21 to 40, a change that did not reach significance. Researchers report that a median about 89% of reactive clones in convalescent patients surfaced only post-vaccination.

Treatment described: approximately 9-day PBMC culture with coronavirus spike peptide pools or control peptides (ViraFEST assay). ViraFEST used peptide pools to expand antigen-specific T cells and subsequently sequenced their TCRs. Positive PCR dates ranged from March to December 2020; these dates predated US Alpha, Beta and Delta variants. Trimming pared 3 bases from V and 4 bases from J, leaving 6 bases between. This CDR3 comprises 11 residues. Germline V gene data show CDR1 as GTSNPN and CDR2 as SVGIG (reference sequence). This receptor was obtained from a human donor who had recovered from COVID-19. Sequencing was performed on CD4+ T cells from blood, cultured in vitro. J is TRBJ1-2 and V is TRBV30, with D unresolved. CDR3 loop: CAWRSSYGYTF. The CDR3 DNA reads TGTGCCTGGAGGTCCAGCTATGGCTACACCTTC.